This TCR beta chain was captured in a study of vaccination and CD4 T cells after COVID-19. Background on the study: Those taking part got two shots of either the BNT162b2 or the mRNA-1273 vaccine.

About this clonotype: The antigen is undetermined.

Cultured CD4+ T cells had their DNA profiled by the Oncomine TCR Beta short-read assay. DNA came from CD4+ T cells after culture. TCRdb reprocessed the PCR reads with MiXCR, giving one entry per CDR3 protein. The data show roughly 14,000 distinct CDR3 sequences, with 40% to 50% seen just once and roughly 26% held by the top ten. Documented treatment: approximately nine-day PBMC culture with coronavirus spike peptide pools or control peptides (ViraFEST assay). This CDR3 has 16 amino acids. V was clipped by 0 bases and J by 0 bases; unmatched bases: 4. The germline V gene has CDR1 SGHDT and CDR2 YYEEEE.

The V call is TRBV5-6, the J call TRBJ2-5; TRBD2 aligns across 8 bases. Sequencing was performed on cultured CD4+ T cells from blood, taken after SARS-CoV-2 vaccination. The receptor was derived from a human donor with COVID-19. In DNA form, the CDR3 reads TGTGCCAGCAGCTTGGTCATAGCGGGGAACCAAGAGACCCAGTACTTC. Protein: CASSLVIAGNQETQYF.